This TCR beta chain appears in the sequencing data of a study of PD-1 blockade in classical Hodgkin lymphoma. Whole-study findings and limits: Newly diagnosed patients and complete responders had comparable diversity at baseline. As was reported, newly diagnosed patients showed lower baseline TCR diversity than healthy donors did. CD4+ TCR diversity, unlike CD8+, climbed significantly by C4D1.

The CDR3 has 15 amino acids. Trimming cost V 7 bases and J 4 bases; bases outside gene matches: 9. Germline CDR1 and CDR2: MNHNS and SASEGT. Every patient relapsed after autologous stem cell transplantation, and brentuximab vedotin exposure varied. Patients had relapsed/refractory classical Hodgkin lymphoma with complete response, partial response or progressive disease as best response. About this clone: Antigen unknown.

Some clones are missing from TCRdb's copy, which holds only in-frame ones; the method was immunoSEQ multiplex PCR. The sample has over 15,000 clones; roughly 87% are singletons. Here the sequenced sample was peripheral blood mononuclear cells (PBMCs), taken before the second cycle of nivolumab. The TCR was taken from a human donor with classical Hodgkin lymphoma. The V call is TRBV6-1, the J call TRBJ2-5, with TRBD2 matching 10 bases. The CDR3 region has the DNA TGTGCCAGCACAGGTAGCGGGGGGATTTCAGAGACCCAGTACTTC. It encodes CASTGSGGISETQYF.